The 15 T cell receptor beta chains reported below all come from one sample, sequenced in a study of cytomegalovirus exposure and HLA in healthy donors. Researchers ran the PCR with 60 Vbeta and 13 Jbeta primers. Produced via immunoSEQ multiplex PCR; TCRdb's table is partial and in-frame only. The table has about 97,000 clones, roughly four fifths seen once; the top ten hold more than 4.5%. The sequenced sample was PBMCs. Receptor source: a man aged 35-49 years in good health and CMV-seropositive.

The chain joins TRBV30 to TRBJ1-2, with unresolved D. Looked up from germline, CDR1 is GTSNPN and CDR2 is SVGIG (reference sequence). V lost 0 bases to trimming and J lost 0 bases, with 11 bases between them. The CDR3 extends over 15 amino acids. DNA of the CDR3: TGTGCCTGGAGTGTACTGGGAGGATCTAACTATGGCTACACCTTC. Protein: CAWSVLGGSNYGYTF.

This clone was counted between two and nine times. The chain carries TRBV5-1 and TRBJ2-1, with D perhaps matching TRBD2 (5 bases). The CDR3 consists of 14 residues. The germline CDR1 and CDR2 sequences are SGHRS and YFSETQ. V lost 3 bases and J lost 7, with 14 bases in between. CDR3 nucleotides: TGCGCCAGCAGCTCAAGAGGGCCGGGTAATGAGCAGTTCTTC. It translates to CASSSRGPGNEQFF.

This chain connects TRBV9 to TRBJ1-3; D is ambiguous. Trimming took 0 bases from V and 0 from J, leaving 10 bases between them. The CDR3 has 16 amino acids. Germline loops: CDR1 SGDLS, CDR2 YYNGEE. This chain's CDR3 is CASSVEGSGSGNTIYF. Written as DNA, the CDR3 is TGTGCCAGCAGCGTAGAGGGTAGCGGCTCTGGAAACACCATATATTTT.

This chain connects TRBV10-3 to TRBJ2-5; D might be TRBD2 (5 bases). This CDR3 region has 12 residues. V was pared by 6 bases and J by 5 bases, with 10 bases between. Germline values: CDR1 ENHRY, CDR2 SYGVKD. The CDR3 is CAISNQRETQYF. CDR3 coding DNA: TGTGCCATCAGCAACCAGCGGGAGACCCAGTACTTC.

The chain carries TRBV28 and TRBJ2-3, with 8 positions matching TRBD2. CDR1 and CDR2 from the germline V gene are MDHEN and SYDVKM. V was pared by 6 bases and J by 8 bases, with 13 bases of the junction left unmatched. There are 15 residues in the CDR3. The CDR3 DNA reads TGTGCCAGCAGACTTAGCGGGACCCCTTCGGGTACGCAGTATTTT. It translates to CASRLSGTPSGTQYF.

The V call is TRBV5-1, the J call TRBJ2-7, with 10 bases that match TRBD2. The ends lost 4 bases at V and 3 bases at J; junction bases unmatched: 10. CDR1 is SGHRS and CDR2 is YFSETQ in the germline V gene. This CDR3 has 16 residues. CDR3 amino acids: CASSDREREGRYEQYF. In nucleotides, the CDR3 is TGCGCCAGCAGCGATCGGGAGCGGGAGGGCCGCTACGAGCAGTACTTC.

Only a few counts were recorded for this clone. The chain couples TRBV9 to TRBJ2-4, with 13 bases lining up with TRBD2. The CDR3 covers 14 residues. Trimming cost V 4 bases and J 11 bases; bases outside gene matches: 6. Germline CDR1 reads SGDLS; CDR2 reads YYNGEE. Here the CDR3 DNA reads TGTGCCAGCAGCCCACTAGCGGGAGGGACGTTTCAGTACTTC. As protein: CASSPLAGGTFQYF.

The V gene is TRBV10-1, the J gene TRBJ2-5; D ambiguous. Germline CDR1 reads WNHNN; CDR2 reads SYGVQD (reference sequence). The CDR3 sequence is 13 residues long. Trimming removed 5 bases from V and 1 base from J, with 8 bases in between. The CDR3 region has the DNA TGCGCCAGCAGTAGGAGCGTCCAAGAGACCCAGTACTTC. This codes for CASSRSVQETQYF.

In this sample, this clone turned up once. The V call is TRBV6-6, the J call TRBJ1-5; a weak D match, TRBD1 (5 bases). Germline CDR1 reads MNHNY; CDR2 reads SVGAGI (reference sequence). The V gene lost 4 bases and the J gene lost 0 bases, with 7 bases spanning the gap. This CDR3 region has 14 residues. Written as DNA, the CDR3 is TGTGCCAGCAGTTTAGACAGTAGCAATCAGCCCCAGCATTTT. Its protein is CASSLDSSNQPQHF.

This clone was recorded once. The same CDR3 arises from other DNA sequences in this sample as well. The CDR3: CASSLASTDTQYF. CDR3 nucleotides: TGCGCCAGCAGCTTGGCGAGCACAGATACGCAGTATTTT. The chain uses TRBV5-1 and TRBJ2-3; D remains ambiguous. Looked up from germline, CDR1 is SGHRS and CDR2 is YFSETQ. The CDR3 extends over 13 amino acids. The V and J ends lost 0 bases and 0 bases respectively, with 2 bases between them.

This clone was found once. The V gene is TRBV18, the J gene TRBJ2-3, with TRBD2 identical over 8 bases. The CDR3 spans 18 residues. CDR1 is KGHSH and CDR2 is LQKENI in the germline V gene. Trimming removed 2 bases from V and 4 bases from J; junction bases left unmatched: 14. CDR3 in DNA: TGTGCCAGCTCACCAAGGCCCGGGACTAGTCCCCGAGCAGATACGCAGTATTTT. Residues: CASSPRPGTSPRADTQYF.

The chain has TRBV9 and TRBJ2-7, with 8 bases matching TRBD1. V gave up 3 bases and J gave up 4 bases; unmatched junction bases: 9. This CDR3 is built from 15 residues. The V gene's germline CDR1 is SGDLS and CDR2 YYNGEE. CDR3 nucleotides: TGTGCCAGCAGCGCAGGCCAGGGGGCCACTTACGAGCAGTACTTC. Its protein is CASSAGQGATYEQYF. Variable domain in full (rest from reference TRBV9 and TRBJ2-7): DSGVTQTPKHLITATGQRVTLRCSPRSGDLSVYWYQQSLDQGLQFLIQYYNGEERAKGNILERFSAQQFPDLHSELNLSSLELGDSALYFCASSAGQGATYEQYFGPGTRLTVT.

The CDR3 bases are TGTGCCAGCTCACCCCTTGGTGGGGGCGATGAGAGCACTGAAGCTTTCTTT. Translated: CASSPLGGGDESTEAFF. The genes are TRBV18 and TRBJ1-1; D is possibly TRBD1 (6 bases). The CDR3 is made up of 17 amino acids. CDR1 and CDR2 (germline): KGHSH, LQKENI. Trimming removed 3 bases at V and 4 bases at J, with 21 bases between.

A single count supports this clone. The V and J genes are TRBV19 and TRBJ2-1, with 7 bases aligning to TRBD1. The CDR3 contains 14 residues. V was pared by 3 bases and J by 12 bases, with 11 bases of the junction left unmatched. Germline values: CDR1 LNHDA, CDR2 SQIVND (reference sequence). The CDR3 reads CASSILRDRAPQFF. The CDR3 DNA is TGTGCCAGTAGTATTCTCCGTGACAGGGCACCGCAGTTCTTC. The variable domain in full, with the rest retrieved from reference TRBV19 and TRBJ2-1, is DGGITQSPKYLFRKEGQNVTLSCEQNLNHDAMYWYRQDPGQGLRLIYYSQIVNDFQKGDIAEGYSVSREKKESFPLTVTSAQKNPTAFYLCASSILRDRAPQFFGPGTRLTVL.

The rearrangement joins TRBV7-6 to TRBJ2-3; perhaps TRBD2 as D (5 bases). The length of the CDR3 is 16 residues. The V gene's germline CDR1 is SGHVS and CDR2 FNYEAQ. V lost 2 bases, J lost 2 bases, and 14 bases lay in between. CDR3: CASSLNPDLATDTQYF. In DNA, the CDR3 is TGTGCCAGCAGCTTAAATCCGGACTTAGCCACAGATACGCAGTATTTT.